This passage covers 4 T cell receptor beta chains from one sample sequenced in a study of regulatory T cells in long-lasting Graves disease. CDR3-region Arm-PCR and iRepertoire HTBI primers produced the TCR beta libraries. TCRdb used MiXCR to reprocess the multiplex PCR reads, holding one entry per CDR3 protein. The sample consists of approximately 360,000 distinct CDR3 sequences, 12% of them appearing once. The time point is: newly diagnosed GD, antithyroid drugs for less than 3 months. The authors made the TCR library using RNA they extracted from PBMCs. The data were also submitted as part of a second study, on T cells in Graves' hyperthyroidism and ophthalmopathy.

Sequencing was performed on peripheral blood mononuclear cells (PBMCs), taken at new diagnosis, from a patient treated with antithyroid drugs. The receptor set was obtained from a woman between 18 and 30 years old with Graves disease.

This clonotype was seen a few times. The chain is built from TRBV19 and TRBJ2-3, with D tentatively TRBD2 (5 bases). V was pared by 10 bases and J by 2 bases, with 13 bases between. Germline V CDR1 and CDR2: LNHDA, SQIVND (reference sequence). CDR3 size: 13 residues. CDR3 DNA: TGTGCCATAGCGACAACAATCACAGATACGCAGTATTTT. Its translation: CAIATTITDTQYF.

The table lists this clonotype with many counts. V gene TRBV27 combines with J gene TRBJ1-1; 8 bases are shared with TRBD1. Germline CDR1 MNHEY, CDR2 SMNVEV (reference sequence). The CDR3 is 16 residues long. V lost 3 bases to trimming and J lost 1 base; unmatched junction nucleotides: 7. The DNA of the CDR3 is TGTGCCAGCAGTTTCTCGGACAGGGTTACGAACACTGAAGCTTTCTTT. Translating gives CASSFSDRVTNTEAFF.

This clonotype has at least ten counts. This chain links TRBV9 with TRBJ2-1; TRBD2 matches at 7 bases. Unmatched junction bases numbered 5, after V lost 2 bases and J lost 9 bases. Germline CDR1 reads SGDLS; CDR2 reads YYNGEE. The CDR3 sequence is 13 residues long. The CDR3 DNA follows: TGTGCCAGCAGCGTGTACTGGGAGGGTGAGCAGTTCTTC. The encoded protein is CASSVYWEGEQFF.

In this sample, this clonotype turned up many times. The chain couples TRBV3-1 to TRBJ2-2, with 7 bases identical to TRBD1. J was trimmed by 0 bases and V by 2 bases; bases with no gene match: 6. Germline CDR1 LGHDT, CDR2 YNNKEL (reference sequence). This CDR3 has 17 residues. DNA for the CDR3: TGTGCCAGCAGCCAACTGGACAGGACCCCGAACACCGGGGAGCTGTTTTTT. It encodes CASSQLDRTPNTGELFF.